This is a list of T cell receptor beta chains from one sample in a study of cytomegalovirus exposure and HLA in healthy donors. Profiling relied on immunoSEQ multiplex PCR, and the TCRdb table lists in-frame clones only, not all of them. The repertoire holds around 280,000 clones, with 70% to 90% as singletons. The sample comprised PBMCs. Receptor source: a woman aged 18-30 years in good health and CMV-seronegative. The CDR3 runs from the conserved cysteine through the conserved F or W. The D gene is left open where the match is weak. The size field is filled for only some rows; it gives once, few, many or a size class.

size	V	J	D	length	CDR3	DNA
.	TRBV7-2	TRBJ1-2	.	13	CASSFPPRSGYTF	TGTGCCAGCAGCTTCCCTCCTAGAAGCGGCTACACCTTC
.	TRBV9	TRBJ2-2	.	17	CASSGISAARVTGELFF	TGTGCCAGCAGCGGCATCTCTGCGGCCAGGGTGACCGGGGAGCTGTTTTTT
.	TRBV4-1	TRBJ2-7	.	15	CASSQDRTNAYEQYF	TGCGCCAGCAGCCAAGATCGCACGAATGCCTACGAGCAGTACTTC
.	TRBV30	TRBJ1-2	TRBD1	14	CAWSVRGGDYGYTF	TGTGCCTGGAGTGTAAGAGGGGGCGACTATGGCTACACCTTC
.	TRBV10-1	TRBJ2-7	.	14	CASSEAGNPRGQYF	TGCGCCAGCAGTGAGGCAGGGAACCCCCGAGGGCAGTACTTC
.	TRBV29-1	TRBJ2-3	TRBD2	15	CSVDVLGGDTDTQYF	TGCAGCGTTGATGTTCTCGGGGGGGACACAGATACGCAGTATTTT
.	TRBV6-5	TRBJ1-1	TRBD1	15	CASSSPRDRGREAFF	TGTGCCAGCAGTTCACCCCGGGACAGGGGGCGGGAAGCTTTCTTT
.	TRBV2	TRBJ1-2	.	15	CASRLEAGNNYGYTF	TGTGCCAGCAGACTTGAAGCAGGGAATAACTATGGCTACACCTTC
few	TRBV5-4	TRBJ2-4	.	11	CASSLGDIQYF	TGTGCCAGCAGCTTAGGGGACATTCAGTACTTC
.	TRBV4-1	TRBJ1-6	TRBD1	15	CASSQLTGGNSPLHF	TGCGCCAGCAGCCAGCTGACAGGGGGAAATTCCCCCCTCCACTTT
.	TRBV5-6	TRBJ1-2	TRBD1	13	CASSSGQLYSYTF	TGTGCCAGCAGCTCGGGACAGTTATATAGCTACACCTTC
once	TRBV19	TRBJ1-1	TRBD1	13	CASKGQGVIEAFF	TGTGCCAGTAAGGGACAGGGTGTTATTGAAGCTTTCTTT
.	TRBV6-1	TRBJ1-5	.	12	CANPRRNQPQHF	TGTGCCAACCCCCGGAGAAATCAGCCCCAGCATTTT
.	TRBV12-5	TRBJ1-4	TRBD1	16	CASGLVLNRGSEKLFF	TGTGCTAGTGGTTTGGTCCTGAACAGGGGATCCGAAAAACTGTTTTTT
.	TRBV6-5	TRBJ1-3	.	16	CASSYSRVPSGNTIYF	TGTGCCAGCAGTTACTCGAGGGTCCCGTCTGGAAACACCATATATTTT
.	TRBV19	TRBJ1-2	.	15	CASTRTSGNNYGYTF	TGTGCCAGTACCCGGACCTCAGGGAATAACTATGGCTACACCTTC
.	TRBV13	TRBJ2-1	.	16	CASSPNRAYSYNEQFF	TGTGCCAGCAGTCCCAACAGGGCCTACTCCTACAATGAGCAGTTCTTC
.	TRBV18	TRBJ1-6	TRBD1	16	CASSPTGTGFNSPLHF	TGTGCCAGCTCACCAACCGGGACAGGGTTTAATTCACCCCTCCACTTT
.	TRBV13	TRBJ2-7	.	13	CASSLGSNYEQYF	TGTGCCAGCAGCTTGGGGAGCAACTACGAGCAGTACTTC
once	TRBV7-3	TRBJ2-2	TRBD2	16	CASSLTGGGSSGELFF	TGTGCCAGCAGCCTTACGGGGGGGGGCTCGTCCGGGGAGCTGTTTTTT
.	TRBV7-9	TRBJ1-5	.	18	CASNPTRRAESSNQPQHF	TGTGCCAGCAATCCCACCCGGAGGGCAGAGTCTAGCAATCAGCCCCAGCATTTT
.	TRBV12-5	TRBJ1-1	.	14	CASARRGSNTEAFF	TGTGCTAGTGCCCGGCGGGGGTCGAACACTGAAGCTTTCTTT
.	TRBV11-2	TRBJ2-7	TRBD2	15	CASSRPGGGAYEQYF	TGTGCCAGCAGTCGCCCGGGAGGGGGAGCCTACGAGCAGTACTTC
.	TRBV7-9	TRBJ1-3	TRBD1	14	CASSFTGGENTIYF	TGTGCCAGCAGCTTCACAGGGGGCGAAAACACCATATATTTT
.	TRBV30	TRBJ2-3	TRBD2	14	CAWIAGAARGTQYF	TGTGCCTGGATAGCGGGGGCGGCGAGGGGTACGCAGTATTTT
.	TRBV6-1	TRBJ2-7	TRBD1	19	CASSAGRALTRDRAGEQYF	TGTGCCAGCAGTGCTGGGAGGGCGCTAACCAGGGACAGGGCCGGCGAGCAGTACTTC
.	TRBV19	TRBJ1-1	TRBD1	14	CASSIDDRQGISIF	TGTGCCAGTAGTATAGATGACCGACAGGGGATTTCTATCTTT
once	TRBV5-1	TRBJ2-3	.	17	CASSYTASGVGTDTQYF	TGCGCCAGCAGCTACACTGCCTCAGGGGTTGGCACAGATACGCAGTATTTT
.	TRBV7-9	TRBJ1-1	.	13	CASSLNARGEAFF	TGTGCCAGCAGCTTAAATGCGCGGGGTGAAGCTTTCTTT
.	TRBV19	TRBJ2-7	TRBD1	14	CASRTGQGAYEQYF	TGTGCCAGTAGAACGGGACAGGGGGCCTACGAGCAGTACTTC
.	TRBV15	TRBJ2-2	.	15	CATSRDRQIPGELFF	TGTGCCACCAGCAGAGATCGACAGATCCCCGGGGAGCTGTTTTTT
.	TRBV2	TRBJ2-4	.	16	CASSTSGQPNKNIQYF	TGTGCCAGCAGTACTTCCGGACAGCCGAACAAAAACATTCAGTACTTC
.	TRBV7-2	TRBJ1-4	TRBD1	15	CASSGRQGFGEKLFF	TGTGCCAGCAGCGGCCGACAGGGGTTCGGTGAAAAACTGTTTTTT
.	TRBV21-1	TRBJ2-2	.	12	CAIPGITGELFF	TGTGCCATTCCAGGAATAACCGGGGAGCTGTTTTTT
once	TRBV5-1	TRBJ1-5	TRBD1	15	CASSTTGGVNQPQHF	TGCGCCAGCAGCACCACAGGGGGCGTCAATCAGCCCCAGCATTTT
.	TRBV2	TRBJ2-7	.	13	CASSGTISYEQYF	TGTGCCAGCAGTGGAACTATCTCCTACGAGCAGTACTTC
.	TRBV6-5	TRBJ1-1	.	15	CASSGGDVGHTEAFF	TGTGCCAGCAGTGGTGGAGACGTGGGGCACACTGAAGCTTTCTTT
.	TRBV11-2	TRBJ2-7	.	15	CASSQSWPGSYEQYF	TGTGCCAGCAGCCAAAGCTGGCCCGGGAGCTACGAGCAGTACTTC
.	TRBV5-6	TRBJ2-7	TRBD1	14	CASSWGTGKGEQYF	TGTGCCAGCAGCTGGGGGACAGGGAAAGGCGAGCAGTACTTC
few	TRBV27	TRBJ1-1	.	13	CASTQRGNTEAFF	TGTGCCAGCACACAACGGGGGAACACTGAAGCTTTCTTT
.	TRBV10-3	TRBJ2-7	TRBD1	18	CAISASTRGGFASYEQYF	TGTGCCATCAGCGCTTCGACAAGAGGGGGCTTCGCCTCCTACGAGCAGTACTTC
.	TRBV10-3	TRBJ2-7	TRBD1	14	CAISDGTGGFEQYF	TGTGCCATCAGTGATGGGACAGGGGGCTTCGAGCAGTACTTC
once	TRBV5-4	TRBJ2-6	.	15	CASSLVTAGANVLTF	TGTGCCAGCAGCTTGGTTACAGCCGGGGCCAACGTCCTGACTTTC
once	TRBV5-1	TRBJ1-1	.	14	CASSLATVNTEAFF	TGCGCCAGCAGCTTGGCAACAGTGAACACTGAAGCTTTCTTT
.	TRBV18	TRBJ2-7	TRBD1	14	CASSSDRARNEQYF	TGTGCCAGCTCATCTGACAGGGCCAGAAACGAGCAGTACTTC
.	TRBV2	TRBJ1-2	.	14	CASRDGVGGYGYTF	TGTGCCAGCAGAGACGGGGTCGGAGGCTATGGCTACACCTTC
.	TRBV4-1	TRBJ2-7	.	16	CASSQDLQGEGYEQYF	TGCGCCAGCAGCCAAGATTTACAGGGTGAAGGGTACGAGCAGTACTTC
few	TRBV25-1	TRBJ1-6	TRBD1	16	CASRTGTAGNNSPLHF	TGTGCCAGCAGAACCGGGACAGCCGGTAATAATTCACCCCTCCACTTT
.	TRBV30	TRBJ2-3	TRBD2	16	CAWNLAGPRGKDTQYF	TGTGCCTGGAACCTAGCGGGGCCTCGTGGGAAAGATACGCAGTATTTT
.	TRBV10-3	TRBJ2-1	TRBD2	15	CAIDTSGGAYNEQFF	TGTGCCATCGATACTAGCGGGGGGGCCTACAATGAGCAGTTCTTC
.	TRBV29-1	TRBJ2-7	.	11	CSVSNSYEQYF	TGCAGCGTAAGCAACTCCTACGAGCAGTACTTC
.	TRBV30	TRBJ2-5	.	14	CAWNRGQGQETQYF	TGTGCCTGGAATAGAGGCCAGGGGCAAGAGACCCAGTACTTC
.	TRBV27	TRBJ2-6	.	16	CASSSPTSSGANVLTF	TGTGCCAGCAGTTCCCCTACCTCCTCTGGGGCCAACGTCCTGACTTTC
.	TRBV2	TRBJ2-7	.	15	CASSAGQSHSYEQYF	TGTGCCAGCAGTGCTGGACAGTCCCACTCCTACGAGCAGTACTTC
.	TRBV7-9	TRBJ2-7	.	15	CSSSRGLSSSYEQYF	TGTTCCAGCAGCCGGGGACTGTCGTCATCCTACGAGCAGTACTTC